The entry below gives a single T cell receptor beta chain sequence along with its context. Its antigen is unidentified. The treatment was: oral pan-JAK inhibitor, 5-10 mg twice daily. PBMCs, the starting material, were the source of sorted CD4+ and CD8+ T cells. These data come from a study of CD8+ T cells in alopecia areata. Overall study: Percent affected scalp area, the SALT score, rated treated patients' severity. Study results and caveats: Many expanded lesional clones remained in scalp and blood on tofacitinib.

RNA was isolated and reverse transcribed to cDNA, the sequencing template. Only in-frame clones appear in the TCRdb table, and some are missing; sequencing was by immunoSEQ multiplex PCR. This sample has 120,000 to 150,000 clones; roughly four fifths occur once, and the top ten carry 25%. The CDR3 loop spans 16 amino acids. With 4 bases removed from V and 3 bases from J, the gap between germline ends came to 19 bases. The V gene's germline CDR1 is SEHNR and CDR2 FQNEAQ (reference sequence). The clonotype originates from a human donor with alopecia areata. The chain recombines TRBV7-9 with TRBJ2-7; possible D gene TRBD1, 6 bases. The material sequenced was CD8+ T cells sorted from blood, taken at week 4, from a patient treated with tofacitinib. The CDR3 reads CASSSRGTRGSYEQYF. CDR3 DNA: TGTGCCAGCAGCTCCCGTGGGACACGGGGAAGCTACGAGCAGTACTTC.